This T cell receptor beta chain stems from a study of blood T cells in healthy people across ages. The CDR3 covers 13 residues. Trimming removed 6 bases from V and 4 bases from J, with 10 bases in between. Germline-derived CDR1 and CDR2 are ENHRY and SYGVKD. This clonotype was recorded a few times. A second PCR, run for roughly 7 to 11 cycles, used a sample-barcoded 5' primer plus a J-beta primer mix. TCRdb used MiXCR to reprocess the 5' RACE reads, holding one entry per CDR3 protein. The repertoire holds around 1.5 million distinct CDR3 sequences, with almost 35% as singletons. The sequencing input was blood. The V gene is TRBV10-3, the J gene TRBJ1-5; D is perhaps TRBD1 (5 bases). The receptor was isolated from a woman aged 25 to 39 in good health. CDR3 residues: CAIRRQLNQPQHF. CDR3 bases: TGTGCCATCAGAAGACAGCTTAATCAGCCCCAGCATTTT.